The 8 T cell receptor beta chains given below trace back to one sample, sequenced in a study of T cells expressing NK-cell markers. TCRdb processed the 5' RACE reads again and assigns one entry to each CDR3 protein, with no DNA. Its listing shows about 180,000 distinct CDR3 sequences. Sequencing input: blood T cells: a sorted CD56 or NKG2C T cell subset, CD4+ or CD8+ T cells, or bulk PBMC T cells (not recorded which). These receptors originate from a man between 18 and 69 years old in good health.

The CDR3 loop reads CASSLPGLGGNTIYF. The chain couples TRBV7-9 to TRBJ1-3. The germline gives CDR1 SEHNR, CDR2 FQNEAQ (reference sequence). There are 15 residues in the CDR3.

The rearrangement uses TRBV9 and TRBJ2-6; the TCRdb call, TRBD1, lacks DNA for checking. CDR3 length equals 20 residues. Germline V CDR1 and CDR2: SGDLS, YYNGEE. CDR3 in amino acids: CASSVARRTAQASGANVLTF.

The V and J genes are TRBV2 and TRBJ1-5; with no DNA, the TCRdb D assignment of TRBD1 cannot be verified. The CDR3 contains 15 residues. The germline CDR1 and CDR2 sequences are SNHLY and FYNNEI. The CDR3 here is CASSDPARGNQPQHF.

The V and J genes are TRBV5-6 and TRBJ2-5; TCRdb's D call, TRBD1, is unchecked because there is no DNA. CDR1 and CDR2 (germline): SGHDT, YYEEEE. This CDR3 is built from 14 residues. The CDR3 spells CASSLGGGVETQYF.

The chain uses TRBV20-1 and TRBJ1-1. This CDR3 is built from 11 residues. Germline V lookup: CDR1 DFQATT, CDR2 SNEGSKA (reference sequence). This CDR3 is CSAREPTEAFF.

J is TRBJ1-4 and V is TRBV6-5; the TRBD1 assignment by TCRdb is unverifiable without DNA. This CDR3 has 15 residues. Germline CDR1 reads MNHEY; CDR2 reads SVGAGI. The CDR3 loop is CASSYSPLGREKLFF.

The rearrangement links TRBV11-2 to TRBJ2-7; as DNA is missing, the TRBD1 call by TCRdb cannot be tested. The CDR3 runs to 14 residues. Germline CDR1 and CDR2: SGHAT and FQNNGV. Here the CDR3 reads CASSLGYRRYEQYF.

The chain employs TRBV5-4 and TRBJ2-7; the D call of TRBD2 rests on TCRdb alone, since no DNA is present to check it. The CDR3 is 15 amino acids. CDR1 is SGHNT and CDR2 is YYREEE in the germline V gene (reference sequence). This chain's CDR3 is CASSQFRGGAYEQYF.